This T cell receptor (beta chain) was recorded in a study of OX40 agonist ivuxolimab in advanced cancers. Produced via immunoSEQ multiplex PCR; TCRdb's table is partial and in-frame only. Of tens of thousands of clones in the sample, around 84% were seen once. This receptor was obtained from an adult with an advanced solid tumor such as melanoma, head and neck, liver or kidney cancer. This material consisted of CD4+ or CD8+ T cells sorted from blood, taken in a trial of the OX40 agonist ivuxolimab.

The CDR3 coding sequence is TGTGCCAGCAGCAGAACCGGGACAGGGTACGGAGATACGCAGTATTTT. This gives the protein CASSRTGTGYGDTQYF. The chain carries TRBV7-6 and TRBJ2-3; 9 bases match TRBD1. Germline CDR1 and CDR2: SGHVS and FNYEAQ. CDR3 size: 16 residues. V lost 5 bases to trimming and J lost 5 bases; unmatched junction nucleotides: 11.